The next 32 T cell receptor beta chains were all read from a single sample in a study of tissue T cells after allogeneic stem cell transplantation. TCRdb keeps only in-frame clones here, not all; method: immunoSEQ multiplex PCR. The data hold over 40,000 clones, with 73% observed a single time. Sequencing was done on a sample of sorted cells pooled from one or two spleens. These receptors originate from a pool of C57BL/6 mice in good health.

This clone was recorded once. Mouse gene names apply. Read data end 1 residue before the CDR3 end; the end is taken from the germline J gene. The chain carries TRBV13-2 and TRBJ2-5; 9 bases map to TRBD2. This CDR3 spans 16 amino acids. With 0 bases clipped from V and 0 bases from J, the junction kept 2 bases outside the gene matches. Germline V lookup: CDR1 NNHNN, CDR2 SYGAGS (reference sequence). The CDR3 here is CASGDALGGNQDTQYF. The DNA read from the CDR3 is TGTGCCAGCGGTGATGCACTGGGGGGTAACCAAGACACCCAGTAC.

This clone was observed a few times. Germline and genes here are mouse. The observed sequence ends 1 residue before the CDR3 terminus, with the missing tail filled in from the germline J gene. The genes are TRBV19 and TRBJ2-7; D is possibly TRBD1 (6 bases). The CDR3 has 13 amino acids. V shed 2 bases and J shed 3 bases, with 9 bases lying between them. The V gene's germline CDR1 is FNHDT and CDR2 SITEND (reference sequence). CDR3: CASSIRDIYEQYF. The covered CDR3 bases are TGTGCCAGCAGTATTAGGGACATCTATGAACAGTAC.

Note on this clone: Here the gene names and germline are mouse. The sequenced part of the CDR3 DNA is TGTGCCAGCAGTCGTAACACCGGGCAGCTCTAC. It encodes CASSRNTGQLY. The entire CDR3 protein reads CASSRNTGQLYF. V gene TRBV13-1 combines with J gene TRBJ2-2; D gene unclear. The CDR3 is cut off 1 residue early in the read; its end comes from the germline J gene. V was cut by 4 bases and J by 2 bases, with 3 bases left in between. Germline V gives CDR1 NSHNY, CDR2 SYGAGN. This CDR3 spans 12 amino acids.

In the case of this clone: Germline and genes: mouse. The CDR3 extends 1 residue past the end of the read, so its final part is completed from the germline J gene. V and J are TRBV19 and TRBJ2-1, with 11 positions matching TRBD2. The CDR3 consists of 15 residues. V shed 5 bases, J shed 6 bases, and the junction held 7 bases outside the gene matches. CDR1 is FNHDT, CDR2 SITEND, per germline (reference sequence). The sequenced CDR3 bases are TGTGCCAGCAGAATTACTGGGGGGGCGGGTGCTGAGCAGTTC. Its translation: CASRITGGAGAEQF. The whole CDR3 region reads CASRITGGAGAEQFF.

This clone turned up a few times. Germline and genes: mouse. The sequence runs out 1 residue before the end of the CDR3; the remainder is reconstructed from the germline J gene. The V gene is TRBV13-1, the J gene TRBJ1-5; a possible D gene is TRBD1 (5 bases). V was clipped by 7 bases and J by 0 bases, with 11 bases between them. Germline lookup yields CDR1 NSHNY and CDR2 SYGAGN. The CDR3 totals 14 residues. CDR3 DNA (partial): TGTGCCAGCGCCCGGGACGATAACAACCAGGCTCCGCTT. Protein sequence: CASARDDNNQAPL. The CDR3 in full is CASARDDNNQAPLF.

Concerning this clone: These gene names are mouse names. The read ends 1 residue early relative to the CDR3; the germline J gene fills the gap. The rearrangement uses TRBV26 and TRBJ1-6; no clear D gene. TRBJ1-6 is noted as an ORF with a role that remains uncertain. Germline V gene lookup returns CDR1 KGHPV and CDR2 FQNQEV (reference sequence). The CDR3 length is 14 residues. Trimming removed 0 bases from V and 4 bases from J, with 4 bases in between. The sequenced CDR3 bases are TGTGCCAGCAGTCTGTCGCAGTATAATTCGCCCCTCTAC. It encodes CASSLSQYNSPLY. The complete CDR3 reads CASSLSQYNSPLYF.

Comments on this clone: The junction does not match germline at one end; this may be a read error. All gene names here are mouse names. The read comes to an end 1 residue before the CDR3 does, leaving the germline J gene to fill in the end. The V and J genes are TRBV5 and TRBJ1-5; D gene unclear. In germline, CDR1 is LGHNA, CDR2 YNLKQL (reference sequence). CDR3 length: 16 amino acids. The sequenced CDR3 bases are TGTGCCAGCAGCCAAGAAGGGCCCTATAACAACCGGGCTCCGCTT. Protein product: CASSQEGPYNNRAPL. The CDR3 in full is CASSQEGPYNNRAPLF.

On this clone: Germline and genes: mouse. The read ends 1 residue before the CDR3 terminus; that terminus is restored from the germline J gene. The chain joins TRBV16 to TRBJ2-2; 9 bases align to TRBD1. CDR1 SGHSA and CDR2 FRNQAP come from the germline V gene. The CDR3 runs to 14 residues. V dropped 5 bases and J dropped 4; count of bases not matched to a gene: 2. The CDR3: CASSVQGATGQLYF. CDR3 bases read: TGTGCAAGCAGCGTACAGGGGGCCACCGGGCAGCTCTAC.

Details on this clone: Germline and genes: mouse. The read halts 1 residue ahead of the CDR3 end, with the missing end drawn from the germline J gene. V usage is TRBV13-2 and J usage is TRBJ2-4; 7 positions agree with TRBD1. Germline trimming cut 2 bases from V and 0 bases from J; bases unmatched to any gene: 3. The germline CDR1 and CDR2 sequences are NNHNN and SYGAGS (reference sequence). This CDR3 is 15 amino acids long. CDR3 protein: CASGEGRGSQNTLYF. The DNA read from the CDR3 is TGTGCCAGCGGTGAAGGCAGGGGGAGTCAAAACACCTTGTAC.

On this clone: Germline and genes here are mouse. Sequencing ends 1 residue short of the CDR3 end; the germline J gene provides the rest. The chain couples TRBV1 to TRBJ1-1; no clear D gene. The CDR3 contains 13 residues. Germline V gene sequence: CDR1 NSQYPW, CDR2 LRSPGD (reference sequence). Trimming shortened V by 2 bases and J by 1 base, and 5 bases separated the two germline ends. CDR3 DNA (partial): TGCACCTGCAGTGCAACAGTAAACACAGAAGTCTTC. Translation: CTCSATVNTEVF. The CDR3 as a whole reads CTCSATVNTEVFF.

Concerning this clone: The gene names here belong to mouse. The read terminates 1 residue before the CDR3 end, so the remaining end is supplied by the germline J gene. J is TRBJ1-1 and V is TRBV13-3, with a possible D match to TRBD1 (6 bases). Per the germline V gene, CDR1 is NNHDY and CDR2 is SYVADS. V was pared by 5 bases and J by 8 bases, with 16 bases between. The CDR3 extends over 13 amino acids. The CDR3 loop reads CASSPGKRGEVFF. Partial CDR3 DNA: TGTGCCAGCAGCCCCGGCAAGAGGGGGGAAGTCTTC.

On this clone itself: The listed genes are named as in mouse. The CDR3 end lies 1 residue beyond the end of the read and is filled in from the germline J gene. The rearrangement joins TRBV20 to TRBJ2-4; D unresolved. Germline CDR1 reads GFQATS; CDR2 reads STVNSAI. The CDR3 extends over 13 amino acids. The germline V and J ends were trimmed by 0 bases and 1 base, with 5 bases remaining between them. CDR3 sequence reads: CGARDWCQNTLYF. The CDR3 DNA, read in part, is TGTGGTGCTAGGGATTGGTGTCAAAACACCTTGTAC.

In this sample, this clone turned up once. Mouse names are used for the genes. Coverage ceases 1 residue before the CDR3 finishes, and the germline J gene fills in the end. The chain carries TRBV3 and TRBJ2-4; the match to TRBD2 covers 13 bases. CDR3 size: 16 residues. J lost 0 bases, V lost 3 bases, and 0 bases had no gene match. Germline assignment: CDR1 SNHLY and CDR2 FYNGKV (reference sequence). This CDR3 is CASSLGLGGSQNTLYF. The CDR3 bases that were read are TGTGCCAGCAGCTTGGGACTGGGGGGGAGTCAAAACACCTTGTAC.

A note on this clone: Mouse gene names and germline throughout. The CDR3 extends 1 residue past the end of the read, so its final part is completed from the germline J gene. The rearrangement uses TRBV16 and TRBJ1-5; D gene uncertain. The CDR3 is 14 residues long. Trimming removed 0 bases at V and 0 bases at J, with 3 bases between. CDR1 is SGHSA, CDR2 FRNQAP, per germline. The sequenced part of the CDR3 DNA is TGTGCAAGCAGCTTAGAGTATAACAACCAGGCTCCGCTT. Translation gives CASSLEYNNQAPL. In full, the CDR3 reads CASSLEYNNQAPLF.

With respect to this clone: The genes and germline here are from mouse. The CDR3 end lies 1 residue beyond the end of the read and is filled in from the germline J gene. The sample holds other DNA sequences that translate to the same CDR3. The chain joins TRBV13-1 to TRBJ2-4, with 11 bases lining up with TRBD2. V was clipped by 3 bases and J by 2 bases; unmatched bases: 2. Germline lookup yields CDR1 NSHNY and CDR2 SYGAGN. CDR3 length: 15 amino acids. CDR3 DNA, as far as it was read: TGTGCCAGCAGTGTGGGACTGGGGGTTCAAAACACCTTGTAC. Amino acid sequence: CASSVGLGVQNTLY. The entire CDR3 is CASSVGLGVQNTLYF.

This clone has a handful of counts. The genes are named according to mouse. The CDR3: CASSPDRDYEQYF. The CDR3 bases that were read are TGTGCCAGCAGTCCCGACAGGGATTATGAACAGTAC. The genes are TRBV13-1 and TRBJ2-7, with TRBD1 identical over 7 bases. The sequenced fragment ends 1 residue before the CDR3 boundary, so the rest is inferred from the germline J gene. Germline V CDR1 and CDR2: NSHNY, SYGAGN. The junction had 5 bases not matched to a gene; V was cut back by 4 bases and J by 4 bases. This CDR3 has 13 amino acids.

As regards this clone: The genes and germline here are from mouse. The CDR3 here is CASSVSQGAGDTQYF. Incomplete CDR3 DNA: TGTGCCAGCAGTGTTTCACAGGGGGCTGGGGACACCCAGTAC. The chain carries TRBV13-1 and TRBJ2-5, with 9 nucleotides matching TRBD1. The read is 1 residue too short to cover the CDR3 end, so that end is filled in from the germline J gene. The junction had 8 bases not matched to a gene; V was cut back by 3 bases and J by 6 bases. This CDR3 has 15 residues. CDR1 is NSHNY, CDR2 SYGAGN, per germline.

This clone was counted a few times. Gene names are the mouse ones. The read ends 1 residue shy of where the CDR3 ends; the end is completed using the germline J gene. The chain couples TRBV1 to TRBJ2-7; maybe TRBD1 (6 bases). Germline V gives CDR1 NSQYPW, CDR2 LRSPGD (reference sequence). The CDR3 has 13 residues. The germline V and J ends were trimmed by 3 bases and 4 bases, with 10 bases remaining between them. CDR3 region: CTCSASGQYEQYF. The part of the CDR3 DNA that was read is TGCACCTGCAGTGCCTCGGGACAATATGAACAGTAC.

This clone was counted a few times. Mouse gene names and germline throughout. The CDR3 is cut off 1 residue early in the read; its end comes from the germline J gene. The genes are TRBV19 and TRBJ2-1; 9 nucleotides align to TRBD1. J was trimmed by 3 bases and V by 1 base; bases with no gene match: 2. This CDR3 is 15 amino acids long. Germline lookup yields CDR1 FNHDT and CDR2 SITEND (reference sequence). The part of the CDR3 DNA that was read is TGTGCCAGCAGTATACTGGGACAGGGCTATGCTGAGCAGTTC. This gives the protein CASSILGQGYAEQF. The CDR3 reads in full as CASSILGQGYAEQFF.

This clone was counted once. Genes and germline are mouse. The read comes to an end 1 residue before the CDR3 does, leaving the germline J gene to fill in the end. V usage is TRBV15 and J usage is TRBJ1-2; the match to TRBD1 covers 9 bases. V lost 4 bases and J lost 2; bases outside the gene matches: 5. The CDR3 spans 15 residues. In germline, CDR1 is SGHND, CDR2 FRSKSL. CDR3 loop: CASSSPGQGNSDYTF. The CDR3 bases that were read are TGTGCCAGCAGTTCGCCGGGACAGGGTAACTCCGACTACACC.

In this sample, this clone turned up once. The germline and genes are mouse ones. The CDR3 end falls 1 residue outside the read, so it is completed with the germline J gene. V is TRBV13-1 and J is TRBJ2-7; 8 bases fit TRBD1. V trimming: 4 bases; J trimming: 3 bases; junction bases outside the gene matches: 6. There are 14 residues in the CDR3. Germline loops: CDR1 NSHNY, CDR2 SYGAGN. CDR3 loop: CASSPGTGVYEQYF. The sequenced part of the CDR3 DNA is TGTGCCAGCAGTCCCGGGACAGGTGTCTATGAACAGTAC.

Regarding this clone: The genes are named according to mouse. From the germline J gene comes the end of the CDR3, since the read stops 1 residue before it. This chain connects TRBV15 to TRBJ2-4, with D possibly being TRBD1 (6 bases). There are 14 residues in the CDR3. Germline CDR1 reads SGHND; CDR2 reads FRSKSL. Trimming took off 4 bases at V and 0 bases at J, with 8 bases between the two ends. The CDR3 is CASSWTASQNTLYF. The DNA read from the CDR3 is TGTGCCAGCAGTTGGACAGCTAGTCAAAACACCTTGTAC.

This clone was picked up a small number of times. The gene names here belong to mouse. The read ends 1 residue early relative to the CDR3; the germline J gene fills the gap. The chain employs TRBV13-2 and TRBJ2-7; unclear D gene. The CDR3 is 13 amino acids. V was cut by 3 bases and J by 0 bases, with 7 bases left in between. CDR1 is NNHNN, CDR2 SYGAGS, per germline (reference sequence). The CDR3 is CASGGESSYEQYF. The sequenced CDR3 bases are TGTGCCAGCGGTGGAGAGAGCTCCTATGAACAGTAC.

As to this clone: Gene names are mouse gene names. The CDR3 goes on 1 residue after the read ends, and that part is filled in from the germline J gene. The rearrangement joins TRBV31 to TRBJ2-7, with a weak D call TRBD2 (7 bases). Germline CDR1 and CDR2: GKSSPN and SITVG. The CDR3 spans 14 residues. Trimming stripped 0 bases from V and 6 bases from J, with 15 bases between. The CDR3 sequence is CAWSLVGGRFEQYF. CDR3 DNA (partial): TGTGCCTGGAGTCTAGTCGGGGGGCGATTTGAACAGTAC.

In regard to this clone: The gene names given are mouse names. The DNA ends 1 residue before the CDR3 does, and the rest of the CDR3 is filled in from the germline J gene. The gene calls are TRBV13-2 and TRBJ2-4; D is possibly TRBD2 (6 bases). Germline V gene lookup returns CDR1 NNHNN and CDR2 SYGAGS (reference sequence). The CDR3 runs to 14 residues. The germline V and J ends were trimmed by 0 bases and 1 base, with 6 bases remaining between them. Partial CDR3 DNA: TGTGCCAGCGGTGATGCTGGGGGTCAAAACACCTTGTAC. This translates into CASGDAGGQNTLY. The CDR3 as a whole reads CASGDAGGQNTLYF.

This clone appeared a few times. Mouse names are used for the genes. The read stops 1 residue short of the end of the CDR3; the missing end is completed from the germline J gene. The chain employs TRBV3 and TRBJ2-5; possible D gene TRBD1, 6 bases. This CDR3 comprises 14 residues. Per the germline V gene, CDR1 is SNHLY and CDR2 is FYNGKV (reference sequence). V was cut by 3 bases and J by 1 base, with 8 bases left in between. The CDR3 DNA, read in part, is TGTGCCAGCAGCTTCACAGGGTACCAAGACACCCAGTAC. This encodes CASSFTGYQDTQY. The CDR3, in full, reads CASSFTGYQDTQYF.

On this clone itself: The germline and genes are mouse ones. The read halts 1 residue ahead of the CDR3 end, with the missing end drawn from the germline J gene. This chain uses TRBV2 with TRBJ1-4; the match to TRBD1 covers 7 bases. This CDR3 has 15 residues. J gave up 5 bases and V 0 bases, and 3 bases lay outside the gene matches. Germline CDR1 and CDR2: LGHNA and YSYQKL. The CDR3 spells CASSQESGGNERLFF. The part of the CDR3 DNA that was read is TGTGCCAGCAGCCAAGAGTCAGGGGGGAACGAAAGATTATTT.

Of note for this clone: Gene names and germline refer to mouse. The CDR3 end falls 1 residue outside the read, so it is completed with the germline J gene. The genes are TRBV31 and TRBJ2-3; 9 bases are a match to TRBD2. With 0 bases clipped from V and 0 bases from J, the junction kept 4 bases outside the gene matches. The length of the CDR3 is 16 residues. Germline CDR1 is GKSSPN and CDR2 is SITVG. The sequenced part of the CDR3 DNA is TGTGCCTGGAGTCTCAGACTGGGGGATAGTGCAGAAACGCTGTAT. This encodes CAWSLRLGDSAETLY. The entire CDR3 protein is CAWSLRLGDSAETLYF.

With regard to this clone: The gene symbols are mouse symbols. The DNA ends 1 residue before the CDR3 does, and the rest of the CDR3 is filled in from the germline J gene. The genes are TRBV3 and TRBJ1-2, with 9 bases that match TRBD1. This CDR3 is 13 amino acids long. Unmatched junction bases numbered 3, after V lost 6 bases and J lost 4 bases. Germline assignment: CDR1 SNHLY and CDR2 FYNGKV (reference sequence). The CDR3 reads CASSHRGLSDYTF. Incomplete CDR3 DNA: TGTGCCAGCAGTCACAGGGGGCTCTCCGACTACACC.

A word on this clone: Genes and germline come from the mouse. The chain's CDR3 is CASSPGGQDTQYF. Incomplete CDR3 DNA: TGTGCCAGCAGTCCGGGGGGCCAAGACACCCAGTAC. The chain links TRBV26 to TRBJ2-5; weak D call: TRBD2 (6 bases). The read comes to an end 1 residue before the CDR3 does, leaving the germline J gene to fill in the end. In germline, CDR1 is KGHPV, CDR2 FQNQEV (reference sequence). V gave up 4 bases and J gave up 2 bases, with 7 bases separating them. The length of the CDR3 is 13 residues. The full variable domain, completed using reference TRBV26 and TRBJ2-5, is NSKVIQTPRYLVKGQGQKAKMRCIPEKGHPVVFWYQQNKNNEFKFLINFQNQEVLQQIDMTEKRFSAECPSNSPCSLEIQSSEAGDSALYLCASSPGGQDTQYFGPGTRLLVL.

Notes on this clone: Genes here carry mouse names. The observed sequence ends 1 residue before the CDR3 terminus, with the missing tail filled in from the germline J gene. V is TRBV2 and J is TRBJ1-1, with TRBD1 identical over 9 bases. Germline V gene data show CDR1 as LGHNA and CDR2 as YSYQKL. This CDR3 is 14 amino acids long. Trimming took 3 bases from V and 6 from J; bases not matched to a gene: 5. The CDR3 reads CASSQGQGGAEVFF. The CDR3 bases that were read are TGTGCCAGCAGCCAGGGACAGGGAGGGGCAGAAGTCTTC.

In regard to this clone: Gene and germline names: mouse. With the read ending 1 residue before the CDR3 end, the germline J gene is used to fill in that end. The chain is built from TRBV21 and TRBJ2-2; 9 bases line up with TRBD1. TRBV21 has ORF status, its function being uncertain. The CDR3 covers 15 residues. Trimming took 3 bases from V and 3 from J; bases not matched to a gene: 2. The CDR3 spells CASSQGQGDTGQLYF. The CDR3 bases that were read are TGTGCTAGCAGTCAGGGACAGGGTGACACCGGGCAGCTCTAC.